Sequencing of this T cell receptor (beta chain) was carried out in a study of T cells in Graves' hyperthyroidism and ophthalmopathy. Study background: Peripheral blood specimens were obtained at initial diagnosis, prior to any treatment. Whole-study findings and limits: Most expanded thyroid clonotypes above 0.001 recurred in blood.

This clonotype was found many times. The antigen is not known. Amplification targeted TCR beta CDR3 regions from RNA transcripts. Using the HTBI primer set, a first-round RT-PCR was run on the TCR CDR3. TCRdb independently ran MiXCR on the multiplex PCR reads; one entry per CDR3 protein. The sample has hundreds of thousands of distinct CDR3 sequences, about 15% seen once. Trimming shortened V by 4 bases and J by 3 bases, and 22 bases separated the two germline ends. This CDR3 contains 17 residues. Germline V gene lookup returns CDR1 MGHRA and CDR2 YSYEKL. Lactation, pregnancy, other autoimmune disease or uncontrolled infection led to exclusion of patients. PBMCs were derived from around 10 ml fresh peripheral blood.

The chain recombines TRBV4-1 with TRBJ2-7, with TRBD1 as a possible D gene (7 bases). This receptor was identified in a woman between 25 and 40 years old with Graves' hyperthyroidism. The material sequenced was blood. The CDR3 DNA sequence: TGCGCCAGCAGCCCGACCCCAGGGGGGAGAGGGCTCTACGAGCAGTACTTC. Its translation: CASSPTPGGRGLYEQYF.